This TCR beta chain was found in a study of Ad26.COV2.S vaccination and SARS-CoV-2 variants. About the research overall: Participant was drawn from the COV1001 Ad26.COV2.S trial arm.

Whole-study findings and limits: Greater spike-specific TCR breadth was seen in vaccine recipients than in placebo recipients.

V lost 6 bases and J 4 bases, leaving 21 bases between the germline ends. CDR1 and CDR2 (germline): SGHDT, YYEEEE. This CDR3 has 16 residues. As for treatment: some 19 received Ad26.COV2.S at low or high dose, single or two shots; roughly 5 received placebo; per-sample allocation not given. Day 63 following the first vaccine or placebo injection was when the samples were taken. This clone was observed a few times. Its antigen remains unknown. This table comes from immunoSEQ multiplex PCR, and its TCRdb copy is limited to in-frame clones, with some not included. The sample records about 350,000 clones, 80% to 90% being singletons.

The source of this sequence is a person aged 18-65 years who received the Ad26.COV2.S COVID-19 vaccine or a placebo. This chain uses TRBV5-6 with TRBJ2-3; tentatively, D is TRBD2 (5 bases). The sample in question was peripheral blood, obtained in a trial of Ad26.COV2.S vaccine versus placebo. The CDR3 reads CASTPWGALVPDTQYF. The CDR3 nucleotides read TGTGCCAGCACTCCCTGGGGAGCTCTCGTCCCAGATACGCAGTATTTT.